The rows below give T cell receptor beta chains drawn from one sample of a study of shared clonotypes between healthy human individuals. The data were produced by immunoSEQ multiplex PCR, yet TCRdb's version contains in-frame clones alone and is incomplete. The sample lists approximately 1,500,000 clones, about 98% occurring once. The sequenced material came from naive CD4+ T cells sorted from blood. These receptors were taken from a man aged 25 to 40 in good health. CDR3s include the opening cysteine and the closing phenylalanine or tryptophan. The D gene is left open where the match is weak. Clone size is given for some rows only: seen once, a few or many times, or a class if the clone is expanded.

cdr3_aa cdr3_nt j_call d_call v_call clone_size
CASSFFPRDRGLSNQPQHF TGTGCCAGCAGTTTTTTCCCCCGGGACAGGGGGTTGAGCAATCAGCCCCAGCATTTT TRBJ1-5 TRBD1 TRBV28 .
CASSIQGTHEQYF TGTGCCAGCAGCATACAGGGTACCCACGAGCAGTACTTC TRBJ2-7 . TRBV7-2 .
CASSDGDSNQPQHF TGTGCCAGCAGTGATGGGGATAGCAATCAGCCCCAGCATTTT TRBJ1-5 . TRBV2 .
CASSSGTSGRVVEQFF TGCGCCAGCAGCTCCGGGACTAGCGGGAGGGTGGTTGAGCAGTTCTTC TRBJ2-1 TRBD2 TRBV5-1 .
CASSLRVRETQYF TGTGCCAGCAGCCTTAGAGTAAGGGAGACCCAGTACTTC TRBJ2-5 . TRBV7-2 once
CATSSSQTVETQYF TGTGCCACCAGCAGTTCCCAAACGGTTGAGACCCAGTACTTC TRBJ2-5 . TRBV15 .
CASSLVSAGGNQPQHF TGTGCCAGCAGCTTAGTATCTGCGGGGGGCAATCAGCCCCAGCATTTT TRBJ1-5 . TRBV7-8 .
CASSDRGLADTQYF TGTGCCAGCAGTGACAGGGGGCTCGCAGATACGCAGTATTTT TRBJ2-3 TRBD1 TRBV2 .
CASRLPGQEQYF TGTGCCAGCAGGTTACCGGGACAGGAGCAGTACTTC TRBJ2-7 TRBD1 TRBV7-2 .
CASSSPGRVEGYTF TGTGCCAGCAGCTCCCCCGGCAGGGTCGAAGGCTACACCTTC TRBJ1-2 . TRBV5-4 .
CASSLRQGAPRETQYF TGTGCCAGCAGCCTTCGACAGGGGGCGCCCCGGGAGACCCAGTACTTC TRBJ2-5 TRBD1 TRBV14 .
CASSLDSSVQGNAYEQYF TGTGCCAGCAGCTTAGATAGTAGTGTACAGGGGAATGCCTACGAGCAGTACTTC TRBJ2-7 TRBD1 TRBV11-3 .
CASSLLLVYTF TGTGCCAGCAGCTTACTTCTGGTCTACACCTTC TRBJ1-2 . TRBV7-9 .
CASSPGTGAIMNTEAFF TGCGCCAGCAGCCCCGGGACAGGGGCCATCATGAACACTGAAGCTTTCTTT TRBJ1-1 TRBD1 TRBV5-1 .
CATTGRAYEQYF TGTGCCACCACAGGACGGGCCTACGAGCAGTACTTC TRBJ2-7 . TRBV19 .
CASRGAGTDPYEQYF TGTGCCAGCAGAGGGGCCGGGACAGATCCCTACGAGCAGTACTTC TRBJ2-7 TRBD1 TRBV5-4 .
CASSQNFQDSQETQYF TGTGCCAGCAGCCAGAATTTTCAGGACAGCCAAGAGACCCAGTACTTC TRBJ2-5 . TRBV5-4 .
CASSQDSARTDTQYF TGCGCCAGCAGCCAAGATTCGGCTAGGACCGATACGCAGTATTTT TRBJ2-3 . TRBV4-1 .
CASSQAVAGGSDEQFF TGCGCCAGCAGCCAAGCAGTAGCGGGAGGGAGCGATGAGCAGTTCTTC TRBJ2-1 TRBD2 TRBV4-3 .
CAISEGQSNQPQHF TGTGCCATCAGTGAGGGACAGAGCAATCAGCCCCAGCATTTT TRBJ1-5 . TRBV10-3 .
CASSVAGSGANVLTF TGTGCCAGCAGCGTAGCAGGCTCTGGGGCCAACGTCCTGACTTTC TRBJ2-6 . TRBV9 .
CASSPRGGQETQYF TGTGCCAGCAGCCCCCGGGGGGGCCAAGAGACCCAGTACTTC TRBJ2-5 TRBD2 TRBV9 .
CASSASGSGTQYF TGTGCCAGCAGTGCCTCAGGGTCTGGGACCCAGTACTTC TRBJ2-5 . TRBV25-1 .
CASSRTGLAGAYYNEQFF TGCGCCAGCAGCAGGACTGGACTAGCGGGAGCCTACTACAATGAGCAGTTCTTC TRBJ2-1 TRBD2 TRBV5-1 .
CASSLRGFGGYTF TGTGCCAGCAGTCTCCGGGGCTTTGGGGGCTACACCTTC TRBJ1-2 . TRBV6-5 .
CASSPFPGDTIYF TGCGCCAGCAGCCCCTTCCCGGGCGACACCATATATTTT TRBJ1-3 . TRBV5-1 .
CASSESGGPSNEQFF TGCGCCAGCAGTGAGTCCGGGGGCCCTAGCAATGAGCAGTTCTTC TRBJ2-1 . TRBV10-1 .
CASRKTVNQPQHF TGTGCCAGCAGAAAGACAGTAAATCAGCCCCAGCATTTT TRBJ1-5 . TRBV2 .
CASSLEGGPETQYF TGCGCCAGCAGCTTGGAAGGGGGCCCAGAGACCCAGTACTTC TRBJ2-5 TRBD1 TRBV5-1 .
CASRSTGGSEKLFF TGTGCCAGCAGGTCGACAGGGGGCAGCGAAAAACTGTTTTTT TRBJ1-4 TRBD1 TRBV6-5 .
CSGLAGSLAKNIQYF TGCAGCGGACTAGCGGGATCTCTAGCCAAAAACATTCAGTACTTC TRBJ2-4 TRBD2 TRBV29-1 .
CASRISGVYGYTF TGTGCCAGCAGGATATCAGGGGTCTATGGCTACACCTTC TRBJ1-2 . TRBV28 .
CASSSPRQGNTEAFF TGTGCCAGCAGCTCCCCGAGGCAGGGCAACACTGAAGCTTTCTTT TRBJ1-1 . TRBV5-4 .
CASSHDPVQSGANVLTF TGTGCCAGCAGCCATGATCCCGTACAATCTGGGGCCAACGTCCTGACTTTC TRBJ2-6 . TRBV4-2 .
CSVSKSGANVLTF TGCAGCGTCTCTAAGTCTGGGGCCAACGTCCTGACTTTC TRBJ2-6 . TRBV29-1 .
CASSLAGLPAGRSETQYF TGTGCCAGCAGCTTGGCGGGTTTGCCAGCGGGAAGGTCAGAGACCCAGTACTTC TRBJ2-5 TRBD2 TRBV5-4 once
CASSLTSGPYEQYF TGTGCCAGCAGTTTGACTAGCGGCCCCTACGAGCAGTACTTC TRBJ2-7 TRBD2 TRBV28 .
CASSWAEKERAFF TGTGCCAGCAGCTGGGCAGAGAAGGAGAGAGCTTTCTTT TRBJ1-1 . TRBV7-8 .
CATSRDRLAGEYTGELFF TGTGCCACCAGCAGAGATCGGCTAGCGGGAGAATACACCGGGGAGCTGTTTTTT TRBJ2-2 TRBD2 TRBV15 .
CASSFGMGYGYTF TGTGCCAGCAGTTTTGGGATGGGCTATGGCTACACCTTC TRBJ1-2 . TRBV28 once
CASSPQTFLTSGNSYEQYF TGTGCCAGCAGCCCCCAAACCTTTCTGACTAGCGGGAACTCCTACGAGCAGTACTTC TRBJ2-7 TRBD2 TRBV7-9 .
CAITPSLGQNRYGYTF TGTGCCATCACCCCTTCTTTGGGACAGAATCGATATGGCTACACCTTC TRBJ1-2 TRBD1 TRBV10-3 .
CASSPQSTLAGGFRTGELFF TGCGCCAGCAGTCCTCAATCTACTCTAGCGGGAGGGTTTCGTACCGGGGAGCTGTTTTTT TRBJ2-2 TRBD2 TRBV5-1 .
CASGKWTSGRSYEQYF TGTGCCAGCGGCAAATGGACTAGCGGGAGATCCTACGAGCAGTACTTC TRBJ2-7 TRBD2 TRBV7-2 .
CATSRVPRQGVRTDTQYF TGTGCCACCAGCAGAGTCCCGCGACAGGGGGTGAGGACAGATACGCAGTATTTT TRBJ2-3 TRBD1 TRBV15 .
CASSSPGQQYNEQFF TGTGCCAGCAGCTCGCCCGGACAGCAATACAATGAGCAGTTCTTC TRBJ2-1 . TRBV5-4 .
CASSPQGGPYEQYF TGTGCCAGCAGTCCCCAGGGAGGGCCCTACGAGCAGTACTTC TRBJ2-7 TRBD2 TRBV2 .
CASSGARLTYTDTQYF TGTGCCAGCAGTGGGGCTAGACTAACATACACAGATACGCAGTATTTT TRBJ2-3 . TRBV2 .
CASSRGTASNQPQHF TGTGCCAGCAGTCGAGGGACAGCGAGCAATCAGCCCCAGCATTTT TRBJ1-5 TRBD1 TRBV28 few